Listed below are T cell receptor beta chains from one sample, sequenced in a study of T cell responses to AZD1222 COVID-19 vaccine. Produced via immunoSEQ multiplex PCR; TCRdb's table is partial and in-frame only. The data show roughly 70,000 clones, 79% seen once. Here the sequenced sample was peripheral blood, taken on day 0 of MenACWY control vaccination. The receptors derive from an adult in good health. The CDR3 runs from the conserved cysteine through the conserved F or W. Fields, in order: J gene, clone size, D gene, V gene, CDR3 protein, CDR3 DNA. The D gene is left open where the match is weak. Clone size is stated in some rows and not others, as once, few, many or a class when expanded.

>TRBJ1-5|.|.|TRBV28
CASSATTGLDQPQHF
TGTGCCAGCAGTGCTACAACAGGGCTGGATCAGCCCCAGCATTTT
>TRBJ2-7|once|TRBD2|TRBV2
CASSETHRTSGSLEQYF
TGTGCCAGCAGTGAAACTCACCGGACTAGCGGGAGTCTCGAGCAGTACTTC
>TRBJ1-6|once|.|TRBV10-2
CASSGSGPPESPLHF
TGCGCCAGCAGTGGATCGGGACCACCAGAATCACCCCTCCACTTT
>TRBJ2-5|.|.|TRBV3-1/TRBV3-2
CASSPRKGREETQYF
TGTGCCAGCAGCCCGAGGAAGGGGCGGGAAGAGACCCAGTACTTC
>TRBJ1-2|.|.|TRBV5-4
CASSHRSGGTYGYTF
TGTGCCAGCAGCCATCGCAGTGGAGGGACCTATGGCTACACCTTC
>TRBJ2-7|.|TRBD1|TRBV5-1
CASSLARAGQGSEAYF
TGCGCCAGCAGCTTGGCCCGCGCAGGACAGGGGTCTGAGGCGTACTTC
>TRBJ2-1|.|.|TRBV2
CASKSEAGKYNEQFF
TGTGCCAGCAAATCCGAAGCAGGAAAATACAATGAGCAGTTCTTC
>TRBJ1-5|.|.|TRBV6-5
CASSLDPNQPQHF
TGTGCCAGCAGCTTAGACCCGAATCAGCCCCAGCATTTT
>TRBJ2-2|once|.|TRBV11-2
CASSLSGKNTGELFF
TGTGCCAGCAGCTTATCCGGGAAGAACACCGGGGAGCTGTTTTTT
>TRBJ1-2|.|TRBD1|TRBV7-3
CASSITGQGDGYTF
TGTGCCAGCAGCATCACCGGACAGGGGGATGGCTACACCTTC
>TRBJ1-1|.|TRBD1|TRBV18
CASSPLGQGPEAFF
TGTGCCAGCTCACCACTGGGACAGGGTCCTGAAGCTTTCTTT
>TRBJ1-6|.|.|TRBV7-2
CASSHWARNSPLHF
TGTGCCAGCAGCCATTGGGCCCGTAATTCACCCCTCCACTTT
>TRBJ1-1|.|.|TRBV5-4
CASSSASGVRDTEAFF
TGTGCCAGCAGCTCCGCGAGTGGGGTGAGGGACACTGAAGCTTTCTTT
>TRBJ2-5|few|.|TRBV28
CASVPQYHQETQYF
TGTGCCAGCGTCCCACAGTACCACCAAGAGACCCAGTACTTC
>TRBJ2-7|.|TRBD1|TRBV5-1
CASSLDLAGGEQYF
TGCGCCAGCAGCCTCGACCTCGCAGGGGGCGAGCAGTACTTC
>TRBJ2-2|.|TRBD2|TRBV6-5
CASSLDGGDTGELFF
TGTGCCAGCAGCCTCGACGGGGGGGACACCGGGGAGCTGTTTTTT
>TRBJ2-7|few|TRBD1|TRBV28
CASSLPGQGRWEQYF
TGTGCCAGCAGTTTACCGGGACAGGGGCGATGGGAGCAGTACTTC
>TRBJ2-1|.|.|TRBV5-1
CASMERSNEQFF
TGCGCCAGCATGGAGCGAAGCAATGAGCAGTTCTTC
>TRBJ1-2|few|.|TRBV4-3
CASSQDPGNSYGYTF
TGCGCCAGCAGCCAAGATCCGGGTAACAGCTATGGCTACACCTTC
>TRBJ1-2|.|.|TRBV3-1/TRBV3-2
CASSQFDRGSGYTF
TGTGCCAGCAGCCAATTCGACCGAGGGTCAGGCTACACCTTC
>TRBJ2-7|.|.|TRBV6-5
CASGLDTGPDEQYF
TGTGCCAGCGGACTCGACACGGGGCCAGACGAGCAGTACTTC
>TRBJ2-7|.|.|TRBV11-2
CASSSLRFNYEQYF
TGTGCCAGCAGCTCCCTTCGTTTCAACTACGAGCAGTACTTC
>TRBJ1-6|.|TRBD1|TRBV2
CASSVGQGNSPYNSPLHF
TGTGCCAGCAGCGTGGGACAGGGGAATAGCCCCTATAATTCACCCCTCCACTTT
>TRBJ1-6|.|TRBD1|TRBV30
CAWRPRAGGFAPLHF
TGTGCCTGGAGGCCCAGGGCAGGGGGTTTTGCACCCCTCCACTTT
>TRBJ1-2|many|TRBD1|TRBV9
CASSVGVTGDGYTF
TGTGCCAGCAGCGTAGGGGTGACAGGGGATGGCTACACCTTC
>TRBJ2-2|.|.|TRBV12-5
CASGLGPTGELFF
TGTGCTAGTGGTTTGGGGCCCACCGGGGAGCTGTTTTTT
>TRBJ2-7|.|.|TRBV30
CAWGAFSGYEQYF
TGTGCCTGGGGGGCCTTTTCGGGCTACGAGCAGTACTTC
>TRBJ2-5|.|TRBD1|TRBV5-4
CASSLRGQGSETQYF
TGTGCCAGCAGCTTGAGAGGACAGGGTTCGGAGACCCAGTACTTC
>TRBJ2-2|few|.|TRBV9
CASSGGLDSSTGELFF
TGTGCCAGCAGTGGGGGGCTCGATTCAAGCACCGGGGAGCTGTTTTTT
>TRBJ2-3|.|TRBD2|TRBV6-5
CASSSLAERWQYF
TGTGCCAGCAGTTCCCTAGCGGAGAGGTGGCAGTATTTT
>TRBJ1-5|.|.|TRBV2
CASTAGDHQPQHF
TGTGCCAGCACGGCTGGCGATCATCAGCCCCAGCATTTT
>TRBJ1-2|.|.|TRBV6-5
CASSYSSTYYGYTF
TGTGCCAGCAGTTACTCGAGTACTTACTATGGCTACACCTTC
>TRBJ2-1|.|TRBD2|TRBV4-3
CASSQDLAAYNEQFF
TGCGCCAGCAGCCAAGACCTAGCGGCTTACAATGAGCAGTTCTTC
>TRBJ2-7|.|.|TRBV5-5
CASSFNSAYEQYF
TGTGCCAGCAGCTTTAACAGTGCCTACGAGCAGTACTTC
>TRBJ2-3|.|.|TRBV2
CASRTGSTDTQYF
TGTGCCAGCAGGACAGGTTCGACAGATACGCAGTATTTT
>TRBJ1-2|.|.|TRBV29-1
CSVTKTGGYTF
TGCAGCGTCACAAAAACGGGAGGCTACACCTTC
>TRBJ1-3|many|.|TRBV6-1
CASSEENTGNTIYF
TGTGCCAGCAGTGAAGAGAATACTGGAAACACCATATATTTT
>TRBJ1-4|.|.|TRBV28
CASSPRGAENEKLFF
TGTGCCAGCAGCCCGCGGGGGGCCGAGAATGAAAAACTGTTTTTT
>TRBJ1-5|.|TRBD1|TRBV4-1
CASSQEGTANQPQHF
TGCGCCAGCAGCCAAGAAGGGACAGCCAATCAGCCCCAGCATTTT
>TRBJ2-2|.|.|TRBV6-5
CASRANEVRTGELFF
TGTGCCAGCAGGGCAAACGAAGTGAGGACCGGGGAGCTGTTTTTT
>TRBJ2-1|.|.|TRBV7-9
CASSFVGNNEQFF
TGTGCCAGCAGCTTCGTCGGGAACAATGAGCAGTTCTTC
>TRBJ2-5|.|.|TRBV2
CAGGTRGETQYF
TGTGCCGGAGGGACCCGGGGGGAGACCCAGTACTTC
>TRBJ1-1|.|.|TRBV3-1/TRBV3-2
CASSRVNTEAFF
TGTGCCAGCAGCCGAGTGAACACTGAAGCTTTCTTT
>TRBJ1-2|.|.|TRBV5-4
CASSSRAGDGRGYTF
TGTGCCAGCAGCTCTAGGGCAGGAGATGGACGGGGCTACACCTTC
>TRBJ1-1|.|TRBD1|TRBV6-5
CASSYPGGAGKAFF
TGTGCCAGCAGTTACCCAGGGGGCGCAGGGAAAGCTTTCTTT
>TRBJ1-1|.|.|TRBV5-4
CASSKDLMNTEAFF
TGTGCCAGCAGCAAAGACCTCATGAACACTGAAGCTTTCTTT
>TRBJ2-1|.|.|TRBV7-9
CASKDGAGEQFF
TGTGCCAGCAAGGACGGAGCCGGCGAGCAGTTCTTC
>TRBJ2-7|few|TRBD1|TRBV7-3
CASCYPRTGGLF
TGTGCCAGCTGCTATCCTAGGACAGGGGGACTGTTC
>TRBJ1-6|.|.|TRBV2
CASSEIRGSYNSPLHF
TGTGCCAGCAGTGAAATCCGGGGTTCCTATAATTCACCCCTCCACTTT
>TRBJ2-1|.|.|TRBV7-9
CASSPRGPYNEQFF
TGTGCCAGCAGCCCCCGGGGTCCCTACAATGAGCAGTTCTTC
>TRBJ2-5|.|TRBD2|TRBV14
CASSLGLTSGVQETQYF
TGTGCCAGCAGTCTGGGCCTGACTAGCGGGGTTCAAGAGACCCAGTACTTC
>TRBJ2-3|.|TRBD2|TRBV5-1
CASSPTNLAGGNTDTQYF
TGCGCCAGCAGCCCGACCAATTTAGCGGGGGGGAACACAGATACGCAGTATTTT
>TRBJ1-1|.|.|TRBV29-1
CSVEGIMGGTEAFF
TGCAGCGTTGAAGGGATTATGGGGGGAACCGAAGCTTTCTTT